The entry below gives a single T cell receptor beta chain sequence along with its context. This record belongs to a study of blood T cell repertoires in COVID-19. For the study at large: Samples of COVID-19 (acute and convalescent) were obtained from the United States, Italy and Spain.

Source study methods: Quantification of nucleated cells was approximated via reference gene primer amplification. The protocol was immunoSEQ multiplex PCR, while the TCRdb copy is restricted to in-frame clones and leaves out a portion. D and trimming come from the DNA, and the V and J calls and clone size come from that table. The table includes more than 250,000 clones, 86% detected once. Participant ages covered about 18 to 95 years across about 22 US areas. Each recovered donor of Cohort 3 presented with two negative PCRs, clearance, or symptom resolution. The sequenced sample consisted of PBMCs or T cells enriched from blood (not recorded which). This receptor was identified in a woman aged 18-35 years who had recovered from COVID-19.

The CDR3 is CASSLRVSTEAFF. DNA of the CDR3: TGCGCCAGCAGCCTCAGGGTATCGACTGAAGCTTTCTTT. The rearrangement uses TRBV5-1 and TRBJ1-1, with D possibly matching TRBD1 (5 bases). The V end lost 4 bases, the J end lost 5 bases, and 12 bases lay between the germline ends. This CDR3 comprises 13 residues. Germline V gene lookup returns CDR1 SGHRS and CDR2 YFSETQ.